This is a list of T cell receptor beta chains from one sample in a study of blood T cell repertoires in COVID-19. Produced via immunoSEQ multiplex PCR; TCRdb's table is partial and in-frame only. The sample consists of tens of thousands of clones, 88% of them appearing once. Sequencing input: peripheral blood. These receptors came from a man in his 60s with acute or convalescent COVID-19. CDR3s include the opening cysteine and the closing phenylalanine or tryptophan. The D gene is left open where the match is weak. Rows may omit the clone size; those that give it use once, few, many or a size class.

d_call	clone_size	j_call	v_call	cdr3_nt	cdr3_aa
NA	NA	TRBJ2-7	TRBV7-9	TGTGCCAGCAGCTTAACCAGGGTCGAACAGGGAAACGAGCAGTACTTC	CASSLTRVEQGNEQYF
NA	few	TRBJ1-1	TRBV5-1	TGCGCCAGCAGCTTGGTCAGGGCGAACACTGAAGCTTTCTTT	CASSLVRANTEAFF
NA	NA	TRBJ1-1	TRBV5-4	TGTGCCAGCAGCTTGGGAGGGGGACAACCGAACACTGAAGCTTTCTTT	CASSLGGGQPNTEAFF
TRBD1	NA	TRBJ2-2	TRBV28	TGTGCCAGCGCCCTTACCGGGACAGGGAGAGTCGGGGAGCTGTTTTTT	CASALTGTGRVGELFF
NA	NA	TRBJ1-5	TRBV28	TGTGCCAGCAGTTTACATTTAAGAGGCCAGCCCCAGCATTTT	CASSLHLRGQPQHF
TRBD2	once	TRBJ2-1	TRBV3-1/TRBV3-2	TGTGCCAGCAGTTATAGGACTAGCGTTAATGAGCAGTTCTTC	CASSYRTSVNEQFF
NA	NA	TRBJ2-6	TRBV28	TGTGCCAGCATGGGCGCAAGCTCTGGGGCCAACGTCCTGACTTTC	CASMGASSGANVLTF
NA	NA	TRBJ2-3	TRBV10-3	TGTGCCATCAGTGCAGCGTATAGCACAGATACGCAGTATTTT	CAISAAYSTDTQYF
NA	NA	TRBJ1-1	TRBV3-1/TRBV3-2	TGTGCCAGCAGCCAACCCGGGGGGTACACTGAAGCTTTCTTT	CASSQPGGYTEAFF
TRBD2	NA	TRBJ2-2	TRBV7-9	TGTGCCAGCAGCTTACTGACTAGCGCCGGGGAGCTGTTTTTT	CASSLLTSAGELFF
NA	few	TRBJ2-3	TRBV27	TGTGCCAGCAGTTTGGACAGTAGCACAGATACGCAGTATTTT	CASSLDSSTDTQYF
TRBD1	NA	TRBJ1-2	TRBV24-1	TGTGCCACCAGGGGGGACAGGGGGGACTATGGCTACACCTTC	CATRGDRGDYGYTF
NA	NA	TRBJ1-6	TRBV12-3/TRBV12-4	TGTGCCAGCAGTGGCACTAATTCACCCCTCCACTTT	CASSGTNSPLHF
NA	NA	TRBJ2-3	TRBV4-1	TGCGCCAGCAGCCAAGATGGGCCTGGCACAGATACGCAGTATTTT	CASSQDGPGTDTQYF
NA	NA	TRBJ2-1	TRBV30	TGTGCCTGGAGTGTACCGGGGAACTTCAACAATGAGCAGTTCTTC	CAWSVPGNFNNEQFF
NA	NA	TRBJ1-1	TRBV28	TGTGCCAGCATTACAGCCAACACTGAAGCTTTCTTT	CASITANTEAFF
NA	NA	TRBJ2-1	TRBV3-1/TRBV3-2	TGTGCCAGCAGCCAAGGGGAGTTTACGTCCAATGAGCAGTTCTTC	CASSQGEFTSNEQFF
TRBD1	NA	TRBJ2-7	TRBV9	TGTGCCAGCAGCACCACGGGACAGGCCCGAGGCGAGCAGTACTTC	CASSTTGQARGEQYF
NA	NA	TRBJ2-7	TRBV28	TGTGCCAGCAGACTACCAAACGTGACCTACGAGCAGTACTTC	CASRLPNVTYEQYF
NA	NA	TRBJ2-7	TRBV10-2	TGCGCCAGCAGGGGGGGTTCAGCTATCGAGCAGTACTTC	CASRGGSAIEQYF
TRBD1	NA	TRBJ2-7	TRBV15	TGTGCCACCAGCAGAGGAACAGGGGCCTACGAGCAGTACTTC	CATSRGTGAYEQYF
NA	NA	TRBJ1-1	TRBV19	TGTGCCAGTAGTCCCTCGGACAGGAACACTGAAGCTTTCTTT	CASSPSDRNTEAFF
TRBD2	NA	TRBJ2-2	TRBV24-1	TGTGCCACCAGTAAGCTAGCGGGAGGGACCGGGGAGCTGTTTTTT	CATSKLAGGTGELFF
NA	NA	TRBJ2-5	TRBV2	TGTGCCAGCAGTGAACGCGCAGGGGTTGAGACCCAGTACTTC	CASSERAGVETQYF
TRBD1	NA	TRBJ1-4	TRBV9	TGTGCCAGCAGCGTCGGGACAGGGAATGAAAAACTGTTTTTT	CASSVGTGNEKLFF
NA	NA	TRBJ2-7	TRBV28	TGTGCCAGCAGTTTAGGGGGGGGGCTCTCCTACGAGCAGTACTTC	CASSLGGGLSYEQYF
TRBD1	few	TRBJ2-7	TRBV9	TGTGCCAGCAACAGGGGGATAGAACCCTACGAGCAGTACTTC	CASNRGIEPYEQYF
NA	NA	TRBJ2-1	TRBV29-1	TGCAGCGTTGACCGCGGGAAGTCAAACAATGAGCAGTTCTTC	CSVDRGKSNNEQFF
NA	few	TRBJ1-3	TRBV18	TGTGCCAGCTCACCACCCGGCAGGGGAAACACCATATATTTT	CASSPPGRGNTIYF
NA	NA	TRBJ1-3	TRBV3-1/TRBV3-2	TGTGCCAGCAGCCGGGGCGCCTTCTCTGGAAACACCATATATTTT	CASSRGAFSGNTIYF
NA	NA	TRBJ1-2	TRBV3-1/TRBV3-2	TGTGCCAGCAGCCAGGGGGGGGACGGCTACACCTTC	CASSQGGDGYTF
NA	NA	TRBJ1-1	TRBV5-1	TGCGCCAGCAGCCCAACTTCAGGGAACGCTGAAGCTTTCTTT	CASSPTSGNAEAFF
NA	NA	TRBJ2-1	TRBV9	TGTGCCAGCAGCGTAGTGGGTAGCCGCAATGAGCAGTTCTTC	CASSVVGSRNEQFF
TRBD2	NA	TRBJ2-3	TRBV28	TGTGCCAGCAGTCTCTTACTTAGGACTAGCGGGAGGGGTTTAGATACGCAGTATTTT	CASSLLLRTSGRGLDTQYF
NA	NA	TRBJ1-3	TRBV6-5	TGTGCCACAGGACAAACCCTCTCTGGAAACACCATATATTTT	CATGQTLSGNTIYF
TRBD1	NA	TRBJ1-6	TRBV19	TGTGCCAGTAGTGAATCCGGGACAGGGAGTTCACCCCTCCACTTT	CASSESGTGSSPLHF
TRBD1	NA	TRBJ2-7	TRBV10-2	TGCGCCAGCTCGACAGGGGTAGGCTACGAGCAGTACTTC	CASSTGVGYEQYF
NA	NA	TRBJ1-2	TRBV4-2	TGTGCCAGCAGCCAGGACAATTCCTTAGGTGGCTACACCTTC	CASSQDNSLGGYTF
TRBD1	NA	TRBJ2-2	TRBV18	TGTGCCAGCTCACCCCGGAGACAGGGGGGCACCGGGGAGCTGTTTTTT	CASSPRRQGGTGELFF
NA	NA	TRBJ2-5	TRBV5-1	TGCGCCAGCAGCCCGACGAGACAGCAAGAGACCCAGTACTTC	CASSPTRQQETQYF
TRBD1	once	TRBJ1-2	TRBV6-5	TGTGCCAGCGACAGGGTTAGCTATGGCTACACCTTC	CASDRVSYGYTF
TRBD1	NA	TRBJ2-7	TRBV7-8	TGTGCCAGCAGCTTCCGGGACAGGGCCTCCTACGAGCAGTACTTC	CASSFRDRASYEQYF
NA	NA	TRBJ1-2	TRBV27	TGTGCCAGCAGTTTATCCGCGCCCTATGGCTACACCTTC	CASSLSAPYGYTF
NA	NA	TRBJ1-1	TRBV6-5	TGTGCCAGCAGTTACAGGCCAGGGAACACTGAAGCTTTCTTT	CASSYRPGNTEAFF
NA	NA	TRBJ1-1	TRBV7-3	TGTGCCAGCAGAGGAGGGTCTGGCACTGAAGCTTTCTTT	CASRGGSGTEAFF
TRBD1	NA	TRBJ1-1	TRBV5-5	TGTGCCAGCAACCTCGGGACAGCGAACACTGAAGCTTTCTTT	CASNLGTANTEAFF
NA	NA	TRBJ2-7	TRBV28	TGTGCCAGCAGGGGATACGCCCGACTCAGGGGTCCCTACGAGCAGTACTTC	CASRGYARLRGPYEQYF
TRBD1	NA	TRBJ2-1	TRBV24-1	TGTGCCACCAGTGATCCAGGGGGAGTCGACAATGAGCAGTTCTTC	CATSDPGGVDNEQFF
NA	NA	TRBJ1-4	TRBV2	TGTGCCAGCAGTGAACAGCGAACAACTAATGAAAAACTGTTTTTT	CASSEQRTTNEKLFF
TRBD2	NA	TRBJ2-5	TRBV12-5	TGTGCTAGTGGCCCGGGACTAGCTGAAGAGACCCAGTACTTC	CASGPGLAEETQYF
TRBD2	NA	TRBJ2-3	TRBV6-8	TGTGCCAGCAGAGATAAGCGGGAGGGCCGTGACGCAGATACGCAGTATTTT	CASRDKREGRDADTQYF
NA	NA	TRBJ2-3	TRBV21-1	TGTGCCAGCAGCAAAGACTTCGACAGGAAAAGAGATACGCAGTATTTT	CASSKDFDRKRDTQYF
NA	NA	TRBJ2-3	TRBV5-1	TGCGCCAGCAGCCTACTAGCCAGCACAGATACGCAGTATTTT	CASSLLASTDTQYF